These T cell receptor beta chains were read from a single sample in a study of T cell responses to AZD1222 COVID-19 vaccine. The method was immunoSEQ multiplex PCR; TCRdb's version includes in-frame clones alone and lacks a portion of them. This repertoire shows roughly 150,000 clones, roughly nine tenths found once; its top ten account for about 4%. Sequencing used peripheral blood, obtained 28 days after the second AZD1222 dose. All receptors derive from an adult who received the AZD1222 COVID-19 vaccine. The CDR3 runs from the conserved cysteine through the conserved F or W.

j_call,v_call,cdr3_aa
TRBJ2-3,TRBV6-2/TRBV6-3,CASSLRTGGTDTQYF
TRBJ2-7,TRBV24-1,CATSGSGALDEQYF
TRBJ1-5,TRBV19,CASSIDQRRQGVGAQHF
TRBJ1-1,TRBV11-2,CASSSMGQGGTEAFF
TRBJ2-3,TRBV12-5,CASGLVLGGGLTDTQYF
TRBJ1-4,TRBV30,CAWSLPDSGEKLFF
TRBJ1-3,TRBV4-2,CASSQERAGSGRISSGNTIYF
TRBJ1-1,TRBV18,CASSPLGGENTEAFF
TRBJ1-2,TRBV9,CASSVEGQISGYTF
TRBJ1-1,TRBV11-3,CASSLGPENTEAFF
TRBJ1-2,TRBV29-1,CSADLGVYGYTF
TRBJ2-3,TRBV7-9,CASSLDTNTQYF
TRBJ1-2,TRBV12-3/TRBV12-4,CASSPAPRDGYTF
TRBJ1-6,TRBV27,CASGDRSYNSPLHF
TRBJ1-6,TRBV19,CASSIYAGVNSPLHF
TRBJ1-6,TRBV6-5,CASSRDRYNSPLHF
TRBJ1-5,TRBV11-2,CASSLEQGNQPQHF
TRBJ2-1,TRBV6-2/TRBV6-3,CASSYFQGLYNEQFF
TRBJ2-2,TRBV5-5,CASSLGSGTGKTGELFF
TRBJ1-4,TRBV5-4,CASSPGYRDEKLFF
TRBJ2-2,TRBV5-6,CASSLAGWSGLLFF
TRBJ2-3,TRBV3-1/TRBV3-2,CASSQDLAEKPTDTQYF
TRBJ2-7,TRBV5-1,CASSLAGTTYEQYF
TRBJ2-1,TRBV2,CASARDSTWGGEQFF
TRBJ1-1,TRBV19,CASSPRNTEAFF
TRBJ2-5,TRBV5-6,CASSLRLAGGFQETQYF
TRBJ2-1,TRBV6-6,CASSLDRYNEQFF
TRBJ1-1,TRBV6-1,CASSEPAWTGGNTEAFF
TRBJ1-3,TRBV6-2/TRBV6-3,CASSYTGSGNTIYF
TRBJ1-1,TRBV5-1,CASSLRWEDTEAFF
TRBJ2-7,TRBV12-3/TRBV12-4,CASTPGKIHEQYF
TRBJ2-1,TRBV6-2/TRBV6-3,CASSYDVSWLYNEQFF
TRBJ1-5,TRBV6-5,CASGRGSNQPQHF
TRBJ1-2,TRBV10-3,CAIADRGSHGYTF